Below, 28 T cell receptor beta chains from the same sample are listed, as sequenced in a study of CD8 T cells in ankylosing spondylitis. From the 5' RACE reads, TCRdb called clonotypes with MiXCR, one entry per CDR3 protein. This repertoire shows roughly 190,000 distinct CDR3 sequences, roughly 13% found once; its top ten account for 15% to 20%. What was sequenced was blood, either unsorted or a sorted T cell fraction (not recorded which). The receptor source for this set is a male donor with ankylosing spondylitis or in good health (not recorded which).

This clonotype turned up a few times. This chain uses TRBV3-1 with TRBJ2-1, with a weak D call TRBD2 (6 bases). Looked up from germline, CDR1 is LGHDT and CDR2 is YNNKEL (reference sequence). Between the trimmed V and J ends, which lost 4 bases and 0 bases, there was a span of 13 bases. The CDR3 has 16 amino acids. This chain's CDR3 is CASSLTGTPSYNEQFF. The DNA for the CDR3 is TGTGCCAGCAGCCTGACCGGGACTCCCTCCTACAATGAGCAGTTCTTC.

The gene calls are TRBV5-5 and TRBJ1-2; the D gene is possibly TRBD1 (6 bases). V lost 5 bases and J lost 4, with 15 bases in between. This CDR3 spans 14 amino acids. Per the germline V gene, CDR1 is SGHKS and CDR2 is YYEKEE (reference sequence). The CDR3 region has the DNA TGTGCCAGCAGTAACAGGGAGGTTAGCTATGGCTACACCTTC. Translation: CASSNREVSYGYTF.

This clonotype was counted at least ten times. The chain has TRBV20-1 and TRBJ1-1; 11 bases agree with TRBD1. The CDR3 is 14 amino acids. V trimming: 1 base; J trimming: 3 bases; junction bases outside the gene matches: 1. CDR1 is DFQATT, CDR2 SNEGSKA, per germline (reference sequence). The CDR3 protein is CSARGTGGDTEAFF. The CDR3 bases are TGCAGTGCTAGAGGGACAGGGGGCGACACTGAAGCTTTCTTT.

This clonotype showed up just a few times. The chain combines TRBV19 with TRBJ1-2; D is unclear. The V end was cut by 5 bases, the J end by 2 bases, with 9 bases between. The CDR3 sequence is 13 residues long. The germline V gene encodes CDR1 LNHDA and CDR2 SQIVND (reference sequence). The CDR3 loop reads CASSFTPNYGYTF. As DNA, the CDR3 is TGTGCCAGTAGTTTTACACCGAACTATGGCTACACCTTC.

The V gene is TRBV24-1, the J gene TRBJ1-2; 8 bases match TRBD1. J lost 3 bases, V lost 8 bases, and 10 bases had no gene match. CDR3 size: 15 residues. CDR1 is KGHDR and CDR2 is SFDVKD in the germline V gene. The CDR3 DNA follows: TGTGCCACCACAGAAGGGGACAGGCGAGACTATGGCTACACCTTC. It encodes CATTEGDRRDYGYTF.

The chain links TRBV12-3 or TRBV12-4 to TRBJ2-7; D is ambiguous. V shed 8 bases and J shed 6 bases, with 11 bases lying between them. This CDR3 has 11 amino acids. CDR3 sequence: CASLSPGEQYF. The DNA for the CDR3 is TGTGCCAGCTTATCTCCTGGCGAGCAGTACTTC.

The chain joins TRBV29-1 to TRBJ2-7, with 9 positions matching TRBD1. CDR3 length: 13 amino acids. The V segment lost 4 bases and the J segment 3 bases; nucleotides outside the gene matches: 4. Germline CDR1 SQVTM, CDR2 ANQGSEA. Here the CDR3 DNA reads TGCAGCGTTGGGGACAGGGACAACTACGAGCAGTACTTC. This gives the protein CSVGDRDNYEQYF.

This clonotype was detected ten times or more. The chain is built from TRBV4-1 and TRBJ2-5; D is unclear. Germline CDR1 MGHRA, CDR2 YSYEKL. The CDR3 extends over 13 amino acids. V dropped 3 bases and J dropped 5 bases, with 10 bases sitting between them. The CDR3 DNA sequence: TGCGCCAGCAGCCAGGGCCTGGGTGAGACCCAGTACTTC. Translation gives CASSQGLGETQYF.

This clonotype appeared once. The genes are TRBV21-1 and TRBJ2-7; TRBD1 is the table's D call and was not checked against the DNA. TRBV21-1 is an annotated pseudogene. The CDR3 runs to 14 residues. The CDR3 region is CASSDRDRGWEQYF. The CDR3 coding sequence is TGTGCCAGCAGCGACCGGGACAGGGGGTGGGAGCAGTACTTC.

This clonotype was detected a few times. The CDR3 loop is CASSQEGTGGATQTQYF. The CDR3 region has the DNA TGCGCCAGCAGCCAAGAAGGGACAGGGGGCGCAACCCAGACCCAGTACTTC. V usage is TRBV4-1 and J usage is TRBJ2-5, with 12 positions matching TRBD1. The CDR3 sequence is 17 residues long. V lost 0 bases and J lost 6; bases outside the gene matches: 8. Germline assignment: CDR1 MGHRA and CDR2 YSYEKL.

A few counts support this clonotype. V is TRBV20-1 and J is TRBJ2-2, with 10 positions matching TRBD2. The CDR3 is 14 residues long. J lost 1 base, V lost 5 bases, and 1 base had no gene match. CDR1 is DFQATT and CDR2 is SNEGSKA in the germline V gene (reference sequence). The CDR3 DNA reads TGCAGTGCTCGGACTAGCGGGAACACCGGGGAGCTGTTTTTT. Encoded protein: CSARTSGNTGELFF.

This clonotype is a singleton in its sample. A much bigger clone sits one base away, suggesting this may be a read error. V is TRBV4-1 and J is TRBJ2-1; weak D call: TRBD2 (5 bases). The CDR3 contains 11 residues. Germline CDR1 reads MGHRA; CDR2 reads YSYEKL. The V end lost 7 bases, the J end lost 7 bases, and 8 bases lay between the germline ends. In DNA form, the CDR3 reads TGCGCCAGCACTAGCAGGAATGAGCAGTTCTTC. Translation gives CASTSRNEQFF.

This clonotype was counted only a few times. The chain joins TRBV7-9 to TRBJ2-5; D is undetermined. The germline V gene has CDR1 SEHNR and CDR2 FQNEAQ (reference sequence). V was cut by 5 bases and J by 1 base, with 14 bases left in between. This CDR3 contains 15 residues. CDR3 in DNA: TGTGCCAGCAGCAAAATTTCGGTGACCCAAGAGACCCAGTACTTC. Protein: CASSKISVTQETQYF.

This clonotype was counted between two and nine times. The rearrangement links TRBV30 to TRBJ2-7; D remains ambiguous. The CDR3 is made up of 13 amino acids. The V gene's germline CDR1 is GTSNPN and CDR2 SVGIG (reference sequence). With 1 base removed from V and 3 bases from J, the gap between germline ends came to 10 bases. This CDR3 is CAWSAAHFYEQYF. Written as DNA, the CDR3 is TGTGCCTGGAGTGCTGCACACTTCTACGAGCAGTACTTC.

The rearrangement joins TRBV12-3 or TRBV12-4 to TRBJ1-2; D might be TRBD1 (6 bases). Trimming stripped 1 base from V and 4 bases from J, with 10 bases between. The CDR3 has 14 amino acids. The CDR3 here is CASSLVGGSYGYTF. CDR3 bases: TGTGCCAGCAGTTTAGTTGGGGGCTCCTATGGCTACACCTTC.

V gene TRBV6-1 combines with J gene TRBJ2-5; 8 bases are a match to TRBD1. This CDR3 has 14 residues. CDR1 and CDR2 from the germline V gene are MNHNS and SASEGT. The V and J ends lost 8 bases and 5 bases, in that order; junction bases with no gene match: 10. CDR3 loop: CASFDLRGLETQYF. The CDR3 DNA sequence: TGTGCCAGCTTCGACCTCAGGGGGCTCGAGACCCAGTACTTC.

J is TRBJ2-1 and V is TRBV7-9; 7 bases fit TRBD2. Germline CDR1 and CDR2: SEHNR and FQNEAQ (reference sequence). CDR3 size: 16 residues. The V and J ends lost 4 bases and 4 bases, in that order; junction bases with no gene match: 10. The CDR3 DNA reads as TGTGCCAGCAGCTACTGGCGGGAGCCCTCATACAATGAGCAGTTCTTC. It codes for CASSYWREPSYNEQFF.

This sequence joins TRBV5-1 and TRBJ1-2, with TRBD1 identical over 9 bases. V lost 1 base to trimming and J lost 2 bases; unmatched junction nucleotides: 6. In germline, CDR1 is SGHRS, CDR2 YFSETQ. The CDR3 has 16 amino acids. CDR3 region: CASSLLGQGANYGYTF. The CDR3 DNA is TGCGCCAGCAGCTTGCTGGGACAGGGTGCCAACTATGGCTACACCTTC.

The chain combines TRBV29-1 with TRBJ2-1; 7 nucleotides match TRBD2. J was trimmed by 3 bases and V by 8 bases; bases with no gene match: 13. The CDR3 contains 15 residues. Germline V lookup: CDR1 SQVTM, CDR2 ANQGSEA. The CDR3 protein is CSYPWGGLHYNEQFF. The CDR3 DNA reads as TGCAGCTACCCGTGGGGGGGACTCCACTACAATGAGCAGTTCTTC.

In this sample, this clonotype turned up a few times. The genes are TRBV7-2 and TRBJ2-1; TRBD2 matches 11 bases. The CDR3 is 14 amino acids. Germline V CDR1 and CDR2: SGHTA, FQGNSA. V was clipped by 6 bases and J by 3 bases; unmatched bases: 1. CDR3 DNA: TGTGCCAGCAGACTAGCGGGGGTCTACAATGAGCAGTTCTTC. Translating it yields CASRLAGVYNEQFF. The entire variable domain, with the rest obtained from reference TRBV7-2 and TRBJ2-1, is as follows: GAGVSQSPSNKVTEKGKDVELRCDPISGHTALYWYRQSLGQGLEFLIYFQGNSAPDKSGLPSDRFSAERTGGSVSTLTIQRTQQEDSAVYLCASRLAGVYNEQFFGPGTRLTVL.

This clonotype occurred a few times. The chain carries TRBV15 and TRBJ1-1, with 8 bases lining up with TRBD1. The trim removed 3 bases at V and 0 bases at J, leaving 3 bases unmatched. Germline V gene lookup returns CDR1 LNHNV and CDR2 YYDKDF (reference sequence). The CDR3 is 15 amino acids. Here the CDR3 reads CATSSRDRLNTEAFF. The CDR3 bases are TGTGCCACCAGCAGTCGGGACAGGCTGAACACTGAAGCTTTCTTT.

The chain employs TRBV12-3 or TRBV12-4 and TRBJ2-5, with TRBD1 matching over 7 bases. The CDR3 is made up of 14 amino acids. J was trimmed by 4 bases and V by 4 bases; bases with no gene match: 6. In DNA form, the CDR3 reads TGTGCCAGCAGTTCCACAGGGGTCGGAGAGACCCAGTACTTC. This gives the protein CASSSTGVGETQYF.

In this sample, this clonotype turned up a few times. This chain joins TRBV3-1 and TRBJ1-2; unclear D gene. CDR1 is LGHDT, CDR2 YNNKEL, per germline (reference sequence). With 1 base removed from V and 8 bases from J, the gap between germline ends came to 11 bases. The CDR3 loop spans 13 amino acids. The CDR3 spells CASSQAVNEGYTF. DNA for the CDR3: TGTGCCAGCAGCCAAGCGGTTAATGAGGGCTACACCTTC.

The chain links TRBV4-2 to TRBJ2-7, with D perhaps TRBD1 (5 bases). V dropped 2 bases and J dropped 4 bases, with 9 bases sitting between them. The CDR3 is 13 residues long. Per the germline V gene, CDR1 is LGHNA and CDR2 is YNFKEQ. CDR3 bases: TGTGCCAGCAGCCAACCCGACAGTTACGAGCAGTACTTC. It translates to CASSQPDSYEQYF.

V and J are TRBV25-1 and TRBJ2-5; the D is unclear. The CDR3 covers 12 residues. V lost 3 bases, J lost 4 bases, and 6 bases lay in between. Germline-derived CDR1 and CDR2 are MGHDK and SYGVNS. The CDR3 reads CASSDPRETQYF. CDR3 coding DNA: TGTGCCAGCAGTGATCCCCGAGAGACCCAGTACTTC.

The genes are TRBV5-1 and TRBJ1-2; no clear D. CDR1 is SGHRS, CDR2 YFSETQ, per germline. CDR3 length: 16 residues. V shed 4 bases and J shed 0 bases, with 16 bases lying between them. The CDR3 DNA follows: TGCGCCAGCAGCGACGGACCTGATAGAGCTAACTATGGCTACACCTTC. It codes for CASSDGPDRANYGYTF.

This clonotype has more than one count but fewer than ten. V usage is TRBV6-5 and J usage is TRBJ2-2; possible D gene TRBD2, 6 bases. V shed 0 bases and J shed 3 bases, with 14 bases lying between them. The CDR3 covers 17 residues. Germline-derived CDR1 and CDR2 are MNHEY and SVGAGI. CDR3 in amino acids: CASSYSGREGYTGELFF. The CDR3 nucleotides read TGTGCCAGCAGTTACTCGGGGCGGGAAGGGTACACCGGGGAGCTGTTTTTT.

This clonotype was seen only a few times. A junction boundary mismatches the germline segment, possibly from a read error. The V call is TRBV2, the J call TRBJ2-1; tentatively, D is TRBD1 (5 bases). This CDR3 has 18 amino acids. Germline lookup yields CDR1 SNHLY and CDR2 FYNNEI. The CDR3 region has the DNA TGTGCCAGCAGAACCCCCTCGGTTGAGCAGGGTTCCTGCAATGAGCAGTTCTTC. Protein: CASRTPSVEQGSCNEQFF.